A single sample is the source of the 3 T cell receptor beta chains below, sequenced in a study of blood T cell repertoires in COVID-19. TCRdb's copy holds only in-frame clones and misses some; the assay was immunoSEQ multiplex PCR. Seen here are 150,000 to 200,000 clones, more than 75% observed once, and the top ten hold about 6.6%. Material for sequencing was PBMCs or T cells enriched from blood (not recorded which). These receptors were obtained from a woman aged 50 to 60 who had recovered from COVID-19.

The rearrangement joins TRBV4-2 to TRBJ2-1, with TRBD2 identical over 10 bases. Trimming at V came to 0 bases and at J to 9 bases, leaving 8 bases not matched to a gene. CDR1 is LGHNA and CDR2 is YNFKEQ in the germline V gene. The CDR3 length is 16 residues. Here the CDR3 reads CASSQDLASGGGEQFF. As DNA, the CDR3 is TGTGCCAGCAGCCAAGATCTAGCTAGCGGGGGAGGTGAGCAGTTCTTC.

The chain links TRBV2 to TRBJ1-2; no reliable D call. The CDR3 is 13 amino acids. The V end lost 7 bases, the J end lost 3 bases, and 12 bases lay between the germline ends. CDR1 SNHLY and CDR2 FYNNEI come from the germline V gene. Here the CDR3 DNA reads TGTGCCAGCACGGGAGGGCTTGACTATGGCTACACCTTC. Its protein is CASTGGLDYGYTF.

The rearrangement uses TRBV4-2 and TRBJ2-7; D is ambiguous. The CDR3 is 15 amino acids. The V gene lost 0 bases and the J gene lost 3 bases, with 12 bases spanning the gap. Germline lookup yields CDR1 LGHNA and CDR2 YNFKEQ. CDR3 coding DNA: TGTGCCAGCAGCCAAGAGTCAGGCCCCCTCTACGAGCAGTACTTC. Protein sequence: CASSQESGPLYEQYF.